The 8 T cell receptor beta chains in this list originate from one sample, sequenced in a study of cytomegalovirus exposure and HLA in healthy donors. It was with 60 Vbeta and 13 Jbeta primers that the PCR ran. The protocol was immunoSEQ multiplex PCR, while the TCRdb copy is restricted to in-frame clones and leaves out a portion. The sample consists of around 140,000 clones, approximately 70% of them appearing once. Sequences were obtained from PBMCs. Source of these receptors: a woman aged 18-35 years in good health and CMV-seronegative.

This clone has only a few counts. V and J are TRBV7-9 and TRBJ1-5, with TRBD1 as a possible D gene (6 bases). The CDR3 is made up of 15 amino acids. V lost 3 bases and J 4 bases, leaving 13 bases between the germline ends. From germline, CDR1 is SEHNR and CDR2 FQNEAQ (reference sequence). In nucleotides, the CDR3 is TGTGCCAGCAGCTTTTTCGGGACAACAAATCAGCCCCAGCATTTT. Amino acids: CASSFFGTTNQPQHF.

The sample holds one count of this clone. The chain uses TRBV6-5 and TRBJ2-7; D remains unclear. This CDR3 is built from 13 residues. The germline CDR1 and CDR2 sequences are MNHEY and SVGAGI. The V end was cut by 4 bases, the J end by 0 bases, with 7 bases between. In nucleotides, the CDR3 is TGTGCCAGCAGTTCGGTAGACTCCTACGAGCAGTACTTC. This translates into CASSSVDSYEQYF.

This chain joins TRBV19 and TRBJ2-2; 8 bases are a match to TRBD1. Germline V lookup: CDR1 LNHDA, CDR2 SQIVND (reference sequence). The CDR3 has 17 residues. V lost 3 bases and J lost 5; bases outside the gene matches: 11. CDR3 in amino acids: CASSMGVSGGSTGELFF. Here the CDR3 DNA reads TGTGCCAGTAGTATGGGGGTGTCAGGGGGCTCTACCGGGGAGCTGTTTTTT.

The chain uses TRBV4-1 and TRBJ2-7; TRBD1 might be the D (6 bases). Germline values: CDR1 MGHRA, CDR2 YSYEKL. This CDR3 has 19 residues. V lost 0 bases to trimming and J lost 4 bases, with 25 bases between them. In nucleotides, the CDR3 is TGCGCCAGCAGCCAAGATCTTTTACAGGGTCGGCCGTGGAATTACGAGCAGTACGTC. Amino acid sequence: CASSQDLLQGRPWNYEQYV.

In this sample, this clone turned up a few times. The rearrangement joins TRBV5-6 to TRBJ1-2; D possibly corresponds to TRBD1 (5 bases). CDR3 length: 13 amino acids. Germline V lookup: CDR1 SGHDT, CDR2 YYEEEE. V shed 1 base and J shed 8 bases, with 12 bases lying between them. The CDR3 bases are TGTGCCAGCAGCTTGTGGGGGGGAGGAGGCTACACCTTC. Translated: CASSLWGGGGYTF. Filled out from reference TRBV5-6 and TRBJ1-2, the complete variable domain reads DAGVTQSPTHLIKTRGQQVTLRCSPKSGHDTVSWYQQALGQGPQFIFQYYEEEERQRGNFPDRFSGHQFPNYSSELNVNALLLGDSALYLCASSLWGGGGYTFGSGTRLTVV.

In this sample, this clone turned up once. This sequence joins TRBV7-2 and TRBJ1-3, with a possible D match to TRBD1 (6 bases). Germline V lookup: CDR1 SGHTA, CDR2 FQGNSA. The ends were cut back, 0 bases at V and 2 bases at J, with 11 bases in the middle. The CDR3 covers 16 residues. The CDR3 here is CASSLASSGAGNTIYF. The CDR3 DNA is TGTGCCAGCAGCTTAGCCTCCTCAGGGGCTGGAAACACCATATATTTT.

This clone occurred once. The chain has TRBV19 and TRBJ1-4, with 8 bases lining up with TRBD1. CDR1 and CDR2 (germline): LNHDA, SQIVND (reference sequence). J lost 4 bases, V lost 3 bases, and 4 bases had no gene match. The CDR3 length is 15 residues. The CDR3 spells CASSMGQVGNEKLFF. DNA for the CDR3: TGTGCCAGTAGTATGGGACAGGTCGGTAATGAAAAACTGTTTTTT.

This chain links TRBV28 with TRBJ2-7; unclear D gene. The CDR3 extends over 13 amino acids. CDR1 and CDR2 from the germline V gene are MDHEN and SYDVKM. The V and J ends lost 5 bases and 6 bases respectively, with 14 bases between them. The CDR3 nucleotides read TGTGCCAGCAGTGGGCGTATACCAACCGAGCAGTACGTC. As protein: CASSGRIPTEQYV.